Below are 2 T cell receptor beta chains sequenced from a single sample in a study of Graves' ophthalmopathy and Graves' hyperthyroidism. The TCR beta CDR3 regions underwent amplification from RNA transcripts. RT-PCR with HTBI primers came first, then second-round multiplex PCR. TCRdb recomputed calls from the multiplex PCR reads with MiXCR, one row per CDR3 protein. Among more than 1,000,000 distinct CDR3 sequences listed, about 38% were seen once. Sequencing was done on a sample of peripheral blood or thyroid tissue (not recorded which). Receptors were obtained from an adult man with Graves' hyperthyroidism.

This clonotype showed up just a few times. CDR3 in DNA: TGCAGCTACGGACTAGCAATAGAGACCCAGTACTTC. Translation: CSYGLAIETQYF. This rearrangement joins TRBV29-1 to TRBJ2-5; 8 bases align to TRBD2. V lost 8 bases and J lost 4; bases outside the gene matches: 6. Germline V lookup: CDR1 SQVTM, CDR2 ANQGSEA. The CDR3 covers 12 residues.

The chain links TRBV7-2 to TRBJ2-7; D is unresolved. The V and J ends lost 6 bases and 0 bases respectively, with 15 bases between them. The CDR3 runs 15 residues. Germline assignment: CDR1 SGHTA and CDR2 FQGNSA. Here the CDR3 DNA reads TGTGCCAGCAGTCCAGGACCACTATCCTCCTACGAGCAGTACTTC. This codes for CASSPGPLSSYEQYF.